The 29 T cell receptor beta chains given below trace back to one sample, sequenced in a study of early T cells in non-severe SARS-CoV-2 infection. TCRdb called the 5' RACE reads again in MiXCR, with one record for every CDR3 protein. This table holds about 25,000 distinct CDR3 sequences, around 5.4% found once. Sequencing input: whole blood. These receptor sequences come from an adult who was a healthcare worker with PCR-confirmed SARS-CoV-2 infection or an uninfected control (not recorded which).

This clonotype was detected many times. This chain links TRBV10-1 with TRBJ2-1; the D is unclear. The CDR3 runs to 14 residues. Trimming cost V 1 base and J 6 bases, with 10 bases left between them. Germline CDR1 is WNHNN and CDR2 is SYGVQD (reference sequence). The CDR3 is CASSEYGQSNEQFF. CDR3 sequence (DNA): TGCGCCAGCAGTGAGTACGGCCAGAGCAATGAGCAGTTCTTC.

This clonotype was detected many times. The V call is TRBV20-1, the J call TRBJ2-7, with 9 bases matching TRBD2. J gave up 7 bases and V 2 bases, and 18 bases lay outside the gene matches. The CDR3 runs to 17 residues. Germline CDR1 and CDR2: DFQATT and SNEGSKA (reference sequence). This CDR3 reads CSARPGGGGAGPREQYF. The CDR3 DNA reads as TGCAGTGCTAGACCCGGAGGCGGGGGGGCCGGGCCGAGGGAGCAGTACTTC.

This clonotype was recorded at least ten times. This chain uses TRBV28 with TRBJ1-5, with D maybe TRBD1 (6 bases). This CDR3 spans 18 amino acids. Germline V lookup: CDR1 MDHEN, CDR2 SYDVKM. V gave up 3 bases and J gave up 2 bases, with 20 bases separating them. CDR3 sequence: CASSFPPPYRVGNQPQHF. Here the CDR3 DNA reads TGTGCCAGCAGTTTCCCTCCCCCTTACAGGGTAGGCAATCAGCCCCAGCATTTT.

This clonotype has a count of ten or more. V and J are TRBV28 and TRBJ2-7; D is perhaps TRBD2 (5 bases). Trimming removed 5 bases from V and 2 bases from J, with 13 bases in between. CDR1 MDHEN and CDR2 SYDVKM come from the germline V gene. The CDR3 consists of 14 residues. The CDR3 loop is CASSLTTNTYEQYF. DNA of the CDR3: TGTGCCAGCAGTCTGACTACAAACACCTACGAGCAGTACTTC.

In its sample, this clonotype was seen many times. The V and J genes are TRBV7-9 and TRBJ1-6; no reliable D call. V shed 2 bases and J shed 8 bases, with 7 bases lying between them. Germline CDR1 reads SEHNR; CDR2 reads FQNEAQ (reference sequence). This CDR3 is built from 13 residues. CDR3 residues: CASSLSSDSPLHF. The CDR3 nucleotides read TGTGCCAGCAGCTTAAGTTCCGATTCACCCCTCCACTTT.

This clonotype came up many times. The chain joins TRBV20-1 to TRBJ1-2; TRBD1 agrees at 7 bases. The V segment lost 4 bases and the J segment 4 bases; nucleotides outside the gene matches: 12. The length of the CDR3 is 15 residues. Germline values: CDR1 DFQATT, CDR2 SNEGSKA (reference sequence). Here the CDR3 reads CSATRTGGTGYGYTF. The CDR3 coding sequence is TGCAGTGCTACGCGGACAGGAGGTACCGGCTATGGCTACACCTTC.

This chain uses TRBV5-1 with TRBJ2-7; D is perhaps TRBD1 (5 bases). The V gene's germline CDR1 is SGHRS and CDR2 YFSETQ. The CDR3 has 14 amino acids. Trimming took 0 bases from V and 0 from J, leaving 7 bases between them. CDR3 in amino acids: CASSLGQSSYEQYF. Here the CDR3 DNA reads TGCGCCAGCAGCTTGGGACAGAGCTCCTACGAGCAGTACTTC.

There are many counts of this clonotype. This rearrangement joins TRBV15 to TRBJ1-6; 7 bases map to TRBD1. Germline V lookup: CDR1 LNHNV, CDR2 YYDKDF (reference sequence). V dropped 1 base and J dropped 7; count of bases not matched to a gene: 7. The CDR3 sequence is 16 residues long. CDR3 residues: CATSRVMTGWNSPLHF. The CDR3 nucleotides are TGTGCCACCAGCAGAGTAATGACAGGGTGGAATTCACCCCTCCACTTT.

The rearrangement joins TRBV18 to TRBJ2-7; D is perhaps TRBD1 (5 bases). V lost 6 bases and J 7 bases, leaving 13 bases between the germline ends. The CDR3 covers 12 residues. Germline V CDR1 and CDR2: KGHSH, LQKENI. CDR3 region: CASSAPKGEQYF. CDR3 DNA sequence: TGTGCCAGCTCGGCTCCCAAGGGGGAGCAGTACTTC.

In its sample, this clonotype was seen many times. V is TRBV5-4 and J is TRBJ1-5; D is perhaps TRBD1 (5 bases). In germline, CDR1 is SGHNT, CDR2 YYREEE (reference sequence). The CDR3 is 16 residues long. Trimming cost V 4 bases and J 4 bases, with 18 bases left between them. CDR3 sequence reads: CASSPPGGTRNQPQHF. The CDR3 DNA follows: TGTGCCAGCAGCCCCCCGGGGGGGACGCGGAATCAGCCCCAGCATTTT.

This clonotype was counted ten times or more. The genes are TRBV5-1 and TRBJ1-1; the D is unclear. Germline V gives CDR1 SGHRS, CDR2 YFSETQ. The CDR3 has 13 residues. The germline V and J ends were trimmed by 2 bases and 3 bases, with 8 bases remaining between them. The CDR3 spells CASSLVPDTEAFF. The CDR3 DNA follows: TGCGCCAGCAGCTTAGTACCGGACACTGAAGCTTTCTTT.

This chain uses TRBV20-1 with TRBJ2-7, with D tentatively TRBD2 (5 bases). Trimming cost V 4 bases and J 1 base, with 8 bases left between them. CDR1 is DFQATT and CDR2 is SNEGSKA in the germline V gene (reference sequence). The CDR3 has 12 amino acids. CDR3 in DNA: TGCAGTGCTACTCGGGGTTCCTACGAGCAGTACTTC. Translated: CSATRGSYEQYF.

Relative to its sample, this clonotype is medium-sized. The CDR3, as DNA: TGTGCCAGCAGTTTGACAGGTTGGACCTACGAGCAGTACTTC. This encodes CASSLTGWTYEQYF. The chain is built from TRBV12-3 or TRBV12-4 and TRBJ2-7, with D possibly TRBD1 on 6 matching bases. This CDR3 is built from 14 residues. Trimming stripped 3 bases from V and 2 bases from J, with 11 bases between.

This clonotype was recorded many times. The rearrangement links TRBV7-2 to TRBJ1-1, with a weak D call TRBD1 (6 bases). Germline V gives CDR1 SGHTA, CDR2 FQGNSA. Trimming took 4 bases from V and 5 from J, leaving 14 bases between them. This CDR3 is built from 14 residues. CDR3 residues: CASSSHRVGTEAFF. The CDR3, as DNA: TGTGCCAGCAGCTCGCACAGGGTCGGAACTGAAGCTTTCTTT.

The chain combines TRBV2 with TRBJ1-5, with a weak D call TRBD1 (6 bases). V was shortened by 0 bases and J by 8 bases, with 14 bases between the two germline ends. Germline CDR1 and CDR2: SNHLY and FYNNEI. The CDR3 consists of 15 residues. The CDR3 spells CASSEAWKGDKPQHF. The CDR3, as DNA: TGTGCCAGCAGTGAAGCGTGGAAGGGGGACAAGCCCCAGCATTTT.

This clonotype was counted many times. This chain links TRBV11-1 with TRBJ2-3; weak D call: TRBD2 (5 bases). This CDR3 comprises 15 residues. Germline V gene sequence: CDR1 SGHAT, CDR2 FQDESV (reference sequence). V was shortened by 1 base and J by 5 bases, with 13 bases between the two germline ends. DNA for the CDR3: TGTGCCAGCAGCTTAGAAGGAGGTTCCCAAGATACGCAGTATTTT. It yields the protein CASSLEGGSQDTQYF.

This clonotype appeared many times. The CDR3 protein is CASSEYEGSYEQYF. CDR3 nucleotide sequence: TGTGCCAGCAGTGAATACGAGGGTTCCTACGAGCAGTACTTC. The chain links TRBV25-1 to TRBJ2-7, with D tentatively TRBD2 (5 bases). The germline V gene has CDR1 MGHDK and CDR2 SYGVNS. Between the trimmed V and J ends, which lost 0 bases and 1 base, there was a span of 7 bases. The CDR3 runs 14 residues.

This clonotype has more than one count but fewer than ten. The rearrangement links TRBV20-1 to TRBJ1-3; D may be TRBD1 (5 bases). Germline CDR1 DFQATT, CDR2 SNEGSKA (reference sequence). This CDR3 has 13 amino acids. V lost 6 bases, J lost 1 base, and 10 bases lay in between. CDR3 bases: TGCAGTGCCAGGGCAGCTTCTGGAAACACCATATATTTT. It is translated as CSARAASGNTIYF.

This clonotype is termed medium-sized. The CDR3 loop is CASSFEGAAYEQYF. DNA for the CDR3: TGTGCCAGCAGTTTTGAGGGGGCCGCCTACGAGCAGTACTTC. The J gene is TRBJ2-7, the V gene TRBV6-6, with 7 bases that match TRBD1. Germline CDR1 is MNHNY and CDR2 is SVGAGI (reference sequence). V shed 4 bases, J shed 2 bases, and the junction held 5 bases outside the gene matches. The CDR3 length is 14 residues.

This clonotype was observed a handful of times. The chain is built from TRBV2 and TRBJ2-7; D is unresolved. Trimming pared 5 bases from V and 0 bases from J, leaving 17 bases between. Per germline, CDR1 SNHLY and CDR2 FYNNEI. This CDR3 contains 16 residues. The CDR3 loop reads CASSPKPRIFSYEQYF. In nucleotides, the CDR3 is TGTGCCAGCAGTCCCAAGCCCCGGATATTCTCCTACGAGCAGTACTTC.

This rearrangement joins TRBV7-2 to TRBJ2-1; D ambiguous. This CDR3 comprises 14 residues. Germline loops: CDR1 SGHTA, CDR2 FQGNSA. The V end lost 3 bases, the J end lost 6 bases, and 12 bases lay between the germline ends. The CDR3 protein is CASSLGRVSNEQFF. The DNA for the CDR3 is TGTGCCAGCAGCTTGGGTCGGGTTAGCAATGAGCAGTTCTTC. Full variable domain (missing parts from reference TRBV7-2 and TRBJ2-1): GAGVSQSPSNKVTEKGKDVELRCDPISGHTALYWYRQSLGQGLEFLIYFQGNSAPDKSGLPSDRFSAERTGGSVSTLTIQRTQQEDSAVYLCASSLGRVSNEQFFGPGTRLTVL.

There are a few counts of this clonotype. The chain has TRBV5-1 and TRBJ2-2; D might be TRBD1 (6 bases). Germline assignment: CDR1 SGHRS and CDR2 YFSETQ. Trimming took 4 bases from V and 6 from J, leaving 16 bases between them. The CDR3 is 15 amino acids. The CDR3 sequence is CASSQTSTGPGELFF. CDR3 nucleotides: TGCGCCAGCAGCCAGACGTCGACAGGTCCCGGGGAGCTGTTTTTT.

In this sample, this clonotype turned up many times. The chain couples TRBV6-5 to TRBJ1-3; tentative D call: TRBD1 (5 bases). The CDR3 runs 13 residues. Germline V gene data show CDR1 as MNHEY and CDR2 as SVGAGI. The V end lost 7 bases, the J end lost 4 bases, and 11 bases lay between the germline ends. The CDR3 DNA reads TGTGCCAGCATTCCAGGGAAGGGAAACACCATATATTTT. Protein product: CASIPGKGNTIYF.

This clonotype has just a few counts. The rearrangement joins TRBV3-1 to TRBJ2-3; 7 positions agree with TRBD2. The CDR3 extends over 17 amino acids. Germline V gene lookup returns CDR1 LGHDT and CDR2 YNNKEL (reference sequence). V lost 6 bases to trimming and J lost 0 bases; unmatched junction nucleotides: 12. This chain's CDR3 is CASSSHPGLSSTDTQYF. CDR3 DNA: TGTGCCAGCAGTAGCCATCCGGGACTATCCAGCACAGATACGCAGTATTTT.

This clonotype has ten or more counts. The CDR3 loop reads CASSPRSGGALSSYNEQFF. The CDR3 region has the DNA TGTGCCAGCAGCCCGCGTTCGGGGGGGGCCCTGAGCTCCTACAATGAGCAGTTCTTC. This sequence joins TRBV7-9 and TRBJ2-1; 8 bases agree with TRBD2. Trimming cost V 5 bases and J 0 bases; bases outside gene matches: 15. Germline loops: CDR1 SEHNR, CDR2 FQNEAQ (reference sequence). CDR3 length: 19 amino acids.

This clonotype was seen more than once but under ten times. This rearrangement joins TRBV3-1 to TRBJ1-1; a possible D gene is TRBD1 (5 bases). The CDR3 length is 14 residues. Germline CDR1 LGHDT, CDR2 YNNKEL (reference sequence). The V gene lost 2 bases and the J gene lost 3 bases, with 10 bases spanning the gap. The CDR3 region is CASSQLREDTEAFF. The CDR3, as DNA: TGTGCCAGCAGCCAACTCAGGGAGGACACTGAAGCTTTCTTT.

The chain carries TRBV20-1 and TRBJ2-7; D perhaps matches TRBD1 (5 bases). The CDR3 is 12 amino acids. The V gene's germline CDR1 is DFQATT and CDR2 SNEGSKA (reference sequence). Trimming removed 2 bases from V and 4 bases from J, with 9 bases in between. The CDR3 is CSARKGDYEQYF. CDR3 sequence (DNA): TGCAGTGCTAGAAAAGGGGATTACGAGCAGTACTTC.

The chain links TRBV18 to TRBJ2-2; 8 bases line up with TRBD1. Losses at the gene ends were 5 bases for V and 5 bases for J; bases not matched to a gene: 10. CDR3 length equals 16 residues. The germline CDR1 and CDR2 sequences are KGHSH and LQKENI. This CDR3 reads CASSSGTGVRTGELFF. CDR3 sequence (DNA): TGTGCCAGCTCATCCGGGACAGGAGTTAGGACCGGGGAGCTGTTTTTT.

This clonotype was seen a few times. The CDR3 spells CASSPLVSRADNEQFF. In nucleotides, the CDR3 is TGTGCCAGCAGCCCCTTAGTCAGTAGGGCTGACAATGAGCAGTTCTTC. J is TRBJ2-1 and V is TRBV7-9; D not certain. The germline V gene encodes CDR1 SEHNR and CDR2 FQNEAQ (reference sequence). V was trimmed by 5 bases and J by 5 bases, leaving 19 bases between them. The CDR3 covers 16 residues.